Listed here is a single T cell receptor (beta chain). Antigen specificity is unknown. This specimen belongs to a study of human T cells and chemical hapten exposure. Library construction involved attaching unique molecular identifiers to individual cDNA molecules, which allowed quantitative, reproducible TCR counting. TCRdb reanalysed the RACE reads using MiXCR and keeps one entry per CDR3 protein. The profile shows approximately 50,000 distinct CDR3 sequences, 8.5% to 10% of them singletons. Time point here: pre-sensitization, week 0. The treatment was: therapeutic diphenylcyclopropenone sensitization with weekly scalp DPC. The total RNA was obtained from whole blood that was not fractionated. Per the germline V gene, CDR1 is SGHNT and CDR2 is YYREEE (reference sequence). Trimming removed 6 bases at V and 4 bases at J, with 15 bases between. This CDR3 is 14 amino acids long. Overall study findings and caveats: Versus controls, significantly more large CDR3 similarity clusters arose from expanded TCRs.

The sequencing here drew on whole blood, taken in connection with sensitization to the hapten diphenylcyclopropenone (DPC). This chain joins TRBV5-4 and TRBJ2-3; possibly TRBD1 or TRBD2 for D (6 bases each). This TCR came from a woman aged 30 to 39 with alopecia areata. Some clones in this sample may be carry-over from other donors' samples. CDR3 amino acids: CASTLGGRSDTQYF. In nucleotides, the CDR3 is TGTGCCAGCACCCTTGGGGGGCGCTCAGATACGCAGTATTTT.